Each of the 24 T cell receptor beta chains below was sequenced from the same sample in a study of identical twins. Using its own MiXCR run on the 5' RACE reads, TCRdb lists one record per CDR3 protein. The sample contains 200,000 to 300,000 distinct CDR3 sequences, about 11% of which appear only once. The sequencing input was memory T cells sorted from blood. The receptors were sampled from a man aged 45 to 65 in good health.

This chain uses TRBV6-6 with TRBJ2-7; no clear D. The germline V gene encodes CDR1 MNHNY and CDR2 SVGAGI (reference sequence). Trimming took 10 bases from V and 0 from J, leaving 10 bases between them. This CDR3 is 12 amino acids long. The CDR3 protein is CATRVTSYEQYF. The CDR3 nucleotides are TGTGCCACCCGGGTCACCTCCTACGAGCAGTACTTC.

In the case of this clonotype: Its ends do not fully match the called genes, so a read error is possible. V gene TRBV7-9 combines with J gene TRBJ2-5; tentative D call: TRBD2 (5 bases). The CDR3 is 15 residues long. Germline loops: CDR1 SEHNR, CDR2 FQNEAQ (reference sequence). This CDR3 is CASSPGSREREAQYF. CDR3 DNA sequence: TGTGCCAGCAGCCCGGGGTCAAGGGAAAGAGAGGCCCAGTACTTC.

The chain links TRBV4-1 to TRBJ2-7, with TRBD2 identical over 7 bases. V shed 2 bases, J shed 2 bases, and the junction held 15 bases outside the gene matches. Germline V gene sequence: CDR1 MGHRA, CDR2 YSYEKL. The CDR3 is made up of 18 amino acids. The DNA for the CDR3 is TGCGCCAGCAGCCAATCCTTAGCCCGACAGCGGGGAGCCTACGAGCAGTACTTC. Protein sequence: CASSQSLARQRGAYEQYF.

This clonotype was observed many times. The chain employs TRBV4-1 and TRBJ2-1, with TRBD2 identical over 11 bases. Looked up from germline, CDR1 is MGHRA and CDR2 is YSYEKL. V gave up 2 bases and J gave up 7 bases; unmatched junction bases: 13. This CDR3 region has 18 residues. The CDR3 region is CASSQPTYLAGGVNEQFF. The CDR3 DNA reads TGCGCCAGCAGCCAACCAACCTACCTAGCGGGGGGCGTGAATGAGCAGTTCTTC.

This clonotype has a count of ten or more. The gene calls are TRBV6-1 and TRBJ2-3, with D possibly being TRBD2 (6 bases). CDR1 is MNHNS and CDR2 is SASEGT in the germline V gene. The CDR3 totals 15 residues. The V end was cut by 8 bases, the J end by 1 base, with 16 bases between. The CDR3 reads CASSHGGFGTDTQYF. The CDR3 DNA reads TGTGCCAGCTCACACGGGGGTTTTGGCACAGATACGCAGTATTTT.

Concerning this clonotype: The CDR3 does not close with the conserved phenylalanine or tryptophan, likely indicating a read error. The V and J genes are TRBV3-1 and TRBJ2-2; no clear D. Germline V gene data show CDR1 as LGHDT and CDR2 as YNNKEL (reference sequence). The V end lost 2 bases, the J end lost 1 base, and 11 bases lay between the germline ends. CDR3 length equals 16 residues. The CDR3 coding sequence is TGTGCCAGCAGCCAATACAGCAATTTGAACACCGGGGAGCTGTTTATT. Translating it yields CASSQYSNLNTGELFI.

This chain links TRBV3-1 with TRBJ1-3; possibly TRBD1 for D (5 bases). The CDR3 length is 15 residues. Germline CDR1 is LGHDT and CDR2 is YNNKEL (reference sequence). V lost 4 bases and J lost 4, with 14 bases in between. The CDR3 loop is CASSPQSGQGNTIYF. For the CDR3, the DNA is TGTGCCAGCAGCCCCCAGTCGGGGCAAGGAAACACCATATATTTT.

The V and J genes are TRBV6-1 and TRBJ2-5, with 7 positions matching TRBD1. The V and J ends lost 6 bases and 2 bases, in that order; junction bases with no gene match: 9. CDR1 and CDR2 from the germline V gene are MNHNS and SASEGT. The CDR3 loop spans 15 amino acids. CDR3 DNA sequence: TGTGCCAGCAGCTTTACAGGGACAGTACAAGAGACCCAGTACTTC. Translating gives CASSFTGTVQETQYF.

The chain combines TRBV4-2 with TRBJ1-5; maybe TRBD1 (6 bases). Deletions cut 0 bases from V and 3 bases from J, with 12 bases between. This CDR3 comprises 16 residues. Germline values: CDR1 LGHNA, CDR2 YNFKEQ. For the CDR3, the DNA is TGTGCCAGCAGCCAAGAAGGGGGGGCTTACAATCAGCCCCAGCATTTT. This sequence encodes CASSQEGGAYNQPQHF.

The genes are TRBV6-1 and TRBJ2-7; D ambiguous. CDR1 is MNHNS and CDR2 is SASEGT in the germline V gene. The V end lost 2 bases, the J end lost 6 bases, and 11 bases lay between the germline ends. The CDR3 has 13 residues. Written as DNA, the CDR3 is TGTGCCAGCAGTGAATCCCGGCTGGGCGAGCAGTACTTC. It translates to CASSESRLGEQYF.

About this clonotype itself: At one end the junction does not follow the germline gene, possibly because of a read error. J is TRBJ1-4 and V is TRBV12-3 or TRBV12-4; maybe TRBD1 (5 bases). The CDR3 has 13 amino acids. CDR3 amino acids: CGSILLAGQELFF. In nucleotides, the CDR3 is TGTGGCAGCATTTTATTAGCAGGGCAAGAACTGTTTTTT.

This clonotype was found a few times. The rearrangement uses TRBV12-3 or TRBV12-4 and TRBJ2-1, with D perhaps being TRBD1 or TRBD2 (5 bases each). The CDR3 contains 13 residues. With 5 bases removed from V and 8 bases from J, the gap between germline ends came to 13 bases. The CDR3 nucleotides are TGTGCCAGCAGTATTACCGGGGCCGATGAGCAGTTCTTC. Amino acid sequence: CASSITGADEQFF.

This clonotype was seen a few times. The chain is built from TRBV21-1 and TRBJ1-5. TRBV21-1 is a pseudogene locus. The CDR3 extends over 15 amino acids. The CDR3 DNA reads TGTGCCAGCAGCAAAGAGGCGAGGGGCAATCAGCCCCAGCATTTT. Translated, it gives CASSKEARGNQPQHF.

Many counts were recorded for this clonotype. The chain couples TRBV12-3 or TRBV12-4 to TRBJ2-2; D might be TRBD1 (6 bases). V lost 3 bases and J lost 1, with 9 bases in between. The CDR3 totals 15 residues. The chain's CDR3 is CASSFSRGNTGELFF. In nucleotides, the CDR3 is TGTGCCAGCAGTTTCTCCAGGGGGAACACCGGGGAGCTGTTTTTT.

This clonotype was seen ten or more times. This chain joins TRBV5-1 and TRBJ2-6, with 7 bases fitting TRBD2. CDR1 SGHRS and CDR2 YFSETQ come from the germline V gene. The CDR3 is 19 residues long. V was pared by 4 bases and J by 0 bases, with 13 bases of the junction left unmatched. CDR3: CASSPESGIRGSGANVLTF. The CDR3 nucleotides read TGCGCCAGCAGCCCAGAGAGCGGGATAAGAGGCTCTGGGGCCAACGTCCTGACTTTC.

The chain combines TRBV6-2 or TRBV6-3 with TRBJ2-4; TRBD2 agrees at 16 bases. V lost 6 bases and J lost 0; bases outside the gene matches: 5. Germline CDR1 is MNHEY and CDR2 is SVGEGT. CDR3 length equals 18 residues. The CDR3 bases are TGTGCCAGCAGCTCGGGACTAGCGGGGGGGCTAGCCAAAAACATTCAGTACTTC. This translates into CASSSGLAGGLAKNIQYF.

This clonotype was seen many times. J is TRBJ1-2 and V is TRBV5-1, with D possibly being TRBD1 (5 bases). In germline, CDR1 is SGHRS, CDR2 YFSETQ. Trimming stripped 0 bases from V and 4 bases from J, with 7 bases between. The CDR3 covers 13 residues. The CDR3 protein is CASSLEQGYGYTF. In DNA, the CDR3 is TGCGCCAGCAGCTTGGAGCAGGGCTATGGCTACACCTTC.

The CDR3 DNA follows: TGTGCCAGCAGTGAACCCGGACGGGCTTCTAGCAATGAGCAGTTCTTC. As protein: CASSEPGRASSNEQFF. The chain uses TRBV25-1 and TRBJ2-1; D not certain. This CDR3 spans 16 amino acids. CDR1 MGHDK and CDR2 SYGVNS come from the germline V gene. Trimming removed 2 bases at V and 6 bases at J, with 17 bases between.

The table lists this clonotype with many counts. The rearrangement uses TRBV7-8 and TRBJ2-2; TRBD2 agrees at 9 bases. The CDR3 spans 15 residues. Germline CDR1 reads SGHVS; CDR2 reads FQNEAQ. The V gene end was trimmed by 5 bases and the J gene end by 5 bases; junction bases not matched to a gene: 6. This CDR3 is CASSAGLAATGELFF. For the CDR3, the DNA is TGTGCCAGCAGCGCGGGACTAGCTGCGACCGGGGAGCTGTTTTTT.

This clonotype turned up a few times. The J gene is TRBJ2-1, the V gene TRBV19; D possibly corresponds to TRBD1 (5 bases). The CDR3 spans 13 residues. The germline V gene encodes CDR1 LNHDA and CDR2 SQIVND (reference sequence). V was clipped by 5 bases and J by 13 bases, with 18 bases between them. The CDR3, as DNA: TGTGCCAGTAGTCATCCGAAGGGGTTTTCCCAGTTCTTC. It yields the protein CASSHPKGFSQFF. Variable domain in full (rest from reference TRBV19 and TRBJ2-1): DGGITQSPKYLFRKEGQNVTLSCEQNLNHDAMYWYRQDPGQGLRLIYYSQIVNDFQKGDIAEGYSVSREKKESFPLTVTSAQKNPTAFYLCASSHPKGFSQFFGPGTRLTVL.

This clonotype was detected ten times or more. The chain combines TRBV9 with TRBJ2-7; weak D call: TRBD2 (6 bases). The CDR3 extends over 13 amino acids. In germline, CDR1 is SGDLS, CDR2 YYNGEE. Trimming took off 7 bases at V and 3 bases at J, with 14 bases between the two ends. CDR3 region: CASSRGGLYEQYF. Written as DNA, the CDR3 is TGTGCCAGCTCGAGAGGAGGGCTCTACGAGCAGTACTTC.

This clonotype was seen more than once but under ten times. This chain links TRBV6-1 with TRBJ2-7; either TRBD1 or TRBD2 may fit D (5 bases each). Trimming removed 8 bases at V and 5 bases at J, with 16 bases between. The CDR3 contains 13 residues. CDR1 and CDR2 from the germline V gene are MNHNS and SASEGT. The chain's CDR3 is CASLGAVLHEQYF. CDR3 in DNA: TGTGCCAGCCTCGGGGCGGTGTTACACGAGCAGTACTTC.

As for this clonotype: This may be a read error: a much more frequent sequence differs by one nucleotide. The rearrangement uses TRBV2 and TRBJ1-1, with 7 bases matching TRBD1. In germline, CDR1 is SNHLY, CDR2 FYNNEI. The CDR3 consists of 15 residues. CDR3 region: CASRTEGAVSSEALF. In DNA, the CDR3 is TGTGCCAGCAGGACGGAGGGGGCGGTAAGTTCTGAAGCTTTATTT.

This clonotype was counted between two and nine times. This sequence joins TRBV28 and TRBJ2-1, with 7 bases lining up with TRBD2. The CDR3 consists of 12 residues. Trimming cost V 7 bases and J 10 bases; bases outside gene matches: 7. Per the germline V gene, CDR1 is MDHEN and CDR2 is SYDVKM. The CDR3 DNA reads as TGTGCCAGCACTGGGGGTAGCGGGGAGCAGTTCTTC. Amino acid sequence: CASTGGSGEQFF.